Listed here are 32 T cell receptor beta chains from one sample, sequenced in a study of siplizumab effects on memory and regulatory T cells. Clones were sequenced by immunoSEQ multiplex PCR, and TCRdb holds only the in-frame ones, with some missing. This table holds about 87,000 clones, over 85% found once. Sequenced: non-Treg CD4+ T cells sorted from blood. All receptors come from a human donor in good health.

This chain links TRBV7-3 with TRBJ2-3, with 7 bases that match TRBD1. Trimming removed 5 bases from V and 0 bases from J; junction bases left unmatched: 5. The CDR3 sequence is 15 residues long. The germline CDR1 and CDR2 sequences are SGHTA and FQGTGA. DNA for the CDR3: TGTGCCAGCAGCACGGGACAGTATAGCACAGATACGCAGTATTTT. Its protein is CASSTGQYSTDTQYF.

The genes are TRBV5-1 and TRBJ1-6; possible D gene TRBD1, 5 bases. The germline V gene has CDR1 SGHRS and CDR2 YFSETQ. Trimming left V 0 bases short and J 7 bases short, with 11 bases between. The CDR3 sequence is 15 residues long. In DNA, the CDR3 is TGCGCCAGCAGCTTGGTTCCAGGGAACAATTCACCCCTCCACTTT. Amino acids: CASSLVPGNNSPLHF.

This sequence joins TRBV14 and TRBJ2-7, with TRBD1 identical over 7 bases. The CDR3 contains 13 residues. CDR1 and CDR2 (germline): SGHDN, FVKESK. Trimming at V came to 4 bases and at J to 3 bases, leaving 3 bases not matched to a gene. The CDR3 sequence: CASSLTGIYEQYF. The CDR3 DNA is TGTGCCAGCAGCCTGACAGGGATCTACGAGCAGTACTTC.

The chain has TRBV7-2 and TRBJ2-2; D not certain. Germline V lookup: CDR1 SGHTA, CDR2 FQGNSA. V lost 5 bases and J 4 bases, leaving 14 bases between the germline ends. The CDR3 spans 15 residues. The CDR3 DNA follows: TGTGCCAGCAGCCAACAATCGGGTCGCACCGGGGAGCTGTTTTTT. It translates to CASSQQSGRTGELFF.

V and J are TRBV11-2 and TRBJ1-5; D unclear. CDR3 length: 13 residues. Trimming left V 3 bases short and J 7 bases short, with 10 bases between. Per germline, CDR1 SGHAT and CDR2 FQNNGV. CDR3 residues: CASSFRPRQPQHF. Written as DNA, the CDR3 is TGTGCCAGCAGCTTTCGGCCCCGGCAGCCCCAGCATTTT.

The chain is built from TRBV4-2 and TRBJ2-5; 9 bases agree with TRBD2. V was pared by 1 base and J by 5 bases, with 8 bases of the junction left unmatched. The germline gives CDR1 LGHNA, CDR2 YNFKEQ. There are 16 residues in the CDR3. In DNA form, the CDR3 reads TGTGCCAGCAGCCAAGTTGGAAGGACTAGCGCTGAGACCCAGTACTTC. It is translated as CASSQVGRTSAETQYF.

The CDR3 region has the DNA TGTGCCAGTAGTATGGGACAGGGAGTAAAAGAGCAGTACTTC. It specifies CASSMGQGVKEQYF. V and J are TRBV19 and TRBJ2-7, with TRBD1 identical over 9 bases. Trimming cost V 3 bases and J 7 bases; bases outside gene matches: 7. Germline V gives CDR1 LNHDA, CDR2 SQIVND (reference sequence). The CDR3 is made up of 14 amino acids.

This rearrangement joins TRBV5-1 to TRBJ2-3; D not certain. There are 14 residues in the CDR3. V was trimmed by 0 bases and J by 2 bases, leaving 7 bases between them. From germline, CDR1 is SGHRS and CDR2 YFSETQ. CDR3 DNA: TGCGCCAGCAGCTTGGCCGTACCCACAGATACGCAGTATTTT. As protein: CASSLAVPTDTQYF.

V usage is TRBV6-1 and J usage is TRBJ2-5; weak D call: TRBD1 (6 bases). V lost 7 bases to trimming and J lost 5 bases, with 11 bases between them. Per the germline V gene, CDR1 is MNHNS and CDR2 is SASEGT. The CDR3 extends over 12 amino acids. CDR3 bases: TGTGCCAGCACTGCAGGGGAGGAGACCCAGTACTTC. This translates into CASTAGEETQYF.

The rearrangement uses TRBV5-4 and TRBJ2-1; D is undetermined. Germline V gene lookup returns CDR1 SGHNT and CDR2 YYREEE (reference sequence). V gave up 2 bases and J gave up 6 bases, with 9 bases separating them. CDR3 length: 13 amino acids. The CDR3 is CASSLASSNEQFF. CDR3 DNA: TGTGCCAGCAGCTTAGCCAGTTCCAATGAGCAGTTCTTC.

This clone occurred once. V gene TRBV6-6 combines with J gene TRBJ1-4; 7 nucleotides match TRBD1. There are 14 residues in the CDR3. The V segment lost 2 bases and the J segment 6 bases; nucleotides outside the gene matches: 3. Per germline, CDR1 MNHNY and CDR2 SVGAGI (reference sequence). For the CDR3, the DNA is TGTGCCAGCAGTTACCGAGGGACAGATGAAAAACTGTTTTTT. Amino acids: CASSYRGTDEKLFF.

The V and J genes are TRBV18 and TRBJ1-2; TRBD1 is a possible D gene (5 bases). The CDR3 length is 14 residues. Looked up from germline, CDR1 is KGHSH and CDR2 is LQKENI. With 3 bases removed from V and 4 bases from J, the gap between germline ends came to 12 bases. CDR3 protein: CASSPGGATYGYTF. For the CDR3, the DNA is TGTGCCAGCTCACCGGGAGGGGCCACCTATGGCTACACCTTC.

The CDR3 DNA is TGTGCCAGCAGCTTAACGGGGGGGGTGTATGGCTACACCTTC. Translating gives CASSLTGGVYGYTF. V usage is TRBV7-2 and J usage is TRBJ1-2, with a possible D match to TRBD1 (5 bases). Germline V gene sequence: CDR1 SGHTA, CDR2 FQGNSA. Trimming took 2 bases from V and 5 from J, leaving 12 bases between them. The CDR3 is made up of 14 amino acids.

This chain connects TRBV10-3 to TRBJ1-2; TRBD1 matches 9 bases. The germline V gene encodes CDR1 ENHRY and CDR2 SYGVKD. This CDR3 is built from 13 residues. V lost 6 bases and J lost 6; bases outside the gene matches: 5. The CDR3 nucleotides are TGTGCCATCAGATCACAGGGGGCAGATGGCTACACCTTC. Protein sequence: CAIRSQGADGYTF.

The J gene is TRBJ2-1, the V gene TRBV7-8; 9 bases match TRBD2. The CDR3 length is 17 residues. Germline values: CDR1 SGHVS, CDR2 FQNEAQ. V shed 2 bases, J shed 7 bases, and the junction held 12 bases outside the gene matches. The CDR3 loop reads CASSLIAGAGGANEQFF. The CDR3 DNA is TGTGCCAGCAGCTTAATAGCGGGAGCTGGTGGGGCGAATGAGCAGTTCTTC.

This clone appeared a single time. The CDR3 is CASSLEGRGLDEQYF. In DNA, the CDR3 is TGTGCCAGCAGCTTAGAGGGTCGGGGATTGGACGAGCAGTACTTC. This chain connects TRBV11-2 to TRBJ2-7, with a possible D match to TRBD2 (5 bases). V gave up 0 bases and J gave up 5 bases, with 14 bases separating them. This CDR3 is 15 amino acids long. CDR1 is SGHAT, CDR2 FQNNGV, per germline.

The genes are TRBV14 and TRBJ1-1; maybe TRBD1 (5 bases). The CDR3 has 15 residues. Trimming shortened V by 4 bases and J by 7 bases, and 19 bases separated the two germline ends. Germline V gene sequence: CDR1 SGHDN, CDR2 FVKESK. CDR3 sequence: CASSPHRGGEVEAFF. The CDR3 DNA follows: TGTGCCAGCAGCCCACACCGGGGGGGGGAGGTTGAAGCTTTCTTT.

V usage is TRBV7-3 and J usage is TRBJ2-1; TRBD1 might be the D (5 bases). This CDR3 has 14 residues. Between the trimmed V and J ends, which lost 8 bases and 2 bases, there was a span of 13 bases. Germline V gene data show CDR1 as SGHTA and CDR2 as FQGTGA. CDR3 sequence (DNA): TGTGCCAGCGGGGCGAACGGAGCCTACAATGAGCAGTTCTTC. Its protein product is CASGANGAYNEQFF.

The chain uses TRBV6-1 and TRBJ1-4; D possibly corresponds to TRBD1 (5 bases). Germline CDR1 MNHNS, CDR2 SASEGT. V was shortened by 5 bases and J by 5 bases, with 12 bases between the two germline ends. The CDR3 consists of 14 residues. This CDR3 reads CASSTGSWNEKLFF. The DNA of the CDR3 is TGTGCCAGCAGTACAGGATCGTGGAATGAAAAACTGTTTTTT.

The CDR3 sequence is CAWTWMGGSTDTQYF. CDR3 bases: TGTGCCTGGACCTGGATGGGGGGTAGCACAGATACGCAGTATTTT. The chain uses TRBV30 and TRBJ2-3; maybe TRBD2 (6 bases). The CDR3 runs to 15 residues. The germline V gene has CDR1 GTSNPN and CDR2 SVGIG (reference sequence). V shed 4 bases and J shed 0 bases, with 14 bases lying between them.

The chain uses TRBV27 and TRBJ1-2; 7 bases line up with TRBD1. This CDR3 comprises 13 residues. J was trimmed by 3 bases and V by 6 bases; bases with no gene match: 4. Per germline, CDR1 MNHEY and CDR2 SMNVEV (reference sequence). The CDR3 sequence: CASSHRGDYGYTF. The CDR3 bases are TGTGCCAGCAGCCACAGGGGTGACTATGGCTACACCTTC.

V and J are TRBV15 and TRBJ2-5; 9 nucleotides match TRBD2. V shed 0 bases, J shed 5 bases, and the junction held 7 bases outside the gene matches. Per the germline V gene, CDR1 is LNHNV and CDR2 is YYDKDF (reference sequence). The CDR3 sequence is 16 residues long. The CDR3 loop is CATSRELLAGGETQYF. The DNA of the CDR3 is TGTGCCACCAGCAGAGAATTACTAGCGGGCGGGGAGACCCAGTACTTC. The whole variable domain, remainder taken from reference TRBV15 and TRBJ2-5, is DAMVIQNPRYQVTQFGKPVTLSCSQTLNHNVMYWYQQKSSQAPKLLFHYYDKDFNNEADTPDNFQSRRPNTSFCFLDIRSPGLGDTAMYLCATSRELLAGGETQYFGPGTRLLVL.

This chain links TRBV19 with TRBJ2-1; maybe TRBD2 (5 bases). The CDR3 totals 11 residues. V shed 7 bases and J shed 7 bases, with 8 bases lying between them. The germline V gene has CDR1 LNHDA and CDR2 SQIVND (reference sequence). The chain's CDR3 is CASTPGNEQFF. The CDR3 DNA reads as TGTGCCAGTACCCCGGGGAATGAGCAGTTCTTC. The full variable domain, rest sourced from reference TRBV19 and TRBJ2-1, is DGGITQSPKYLFRKEGQNVTLSCEQNLNHDAMYWYRQDPGQGLRLIYYSQIVNDFQKGDIAEGYSVSREKKESFPLTVTSAQKNPTAFYLCASTPGNEQFFGPGTRLTVL.

The V and J genes are TRBV7-9 and TRBJ2-3; D possibly uses TRBD1 or TRBD2 (6 bases each). This CDR3 spans 16 amino acids. The V end was cut by 5 bases, the J end by 3 bases, with 18 bases between. Germline V gene sequence: CDR1 SEHNR, CDR2 FQNEAQ (reference sequence). CDR3 DNA sequence: TGTGCCAGCAGCCAAGGGGGACGGGGACTGACAGATACGCAGTATTTT. Its translation: CASSQGGRGLTDTQYF.

This clone came up a few times. The chain combines TRBV6-6 with TRBJ1-1; no clear D gene. This CDR3 region has 15 residues. Germline CDR1 MNHNY, CDR2 SVGAGI (reference sequence). Trimming shortened V by 7 bases and J by 8 bases, and 23 bases separated the two germline ends. The CDR3 region is CASTPTPHTSSEAFF. As DNA, the CDR3 is TGTGCCAGCACCCCAACCCCCCACACGTCCTCGGAAGCTTTCTTT.

The rearrangement links TRBV18 to TRBJ1-1; TRBD1 might be the D (6 bases). The germline V gene encodes CDR1 KGHSH and CDR2 LQKENI. CDR3 length: 13 amino acids. V shed 3 bases and J shed 5 bases, with 10 bases lying between them. CDR3 DNA sequence: TGTGCCAGCTCACCCCAACAGGGAACTGAAGCTTTCTTT. Its translation is CASSPQQGTEAFF.

The rearrangement uses TRBV7-9 and TRBJ1-1, with a tentative D call TRBD1 (5 bases). Trimming pared 0 bases from V and 6 bases from J, leaving 8 bases between. This CDR3 is 13 amino acids long. Germline V CDR1 and CDR2: SEHNR, FQNEAQ (reference sequence). CDR3 in amino acids: CASSLAQGAEAFF. CDR3 coding DNA: TGTGCCAGCAGCTTAGCCCAGGGTGCTGAAGCTTTCTTT. The full variable domain, completed using reference TRBV7-9 and TRBJ1-1, is DTGVSQNPRHKITKRGQNVTFRCDPISEHNRLYWYRQTLGQGPEFLTYFQNEAQLEKSRLLSDRFSAERPKGSFSTLEIQRTEQGDSAMYLCASSLAQGAEAFFGQGTRLTVV.

V usage is TRBV2 and J usage is TRBJ1-2; D not certain. The CDR3 runs 13 residues. The germline gives CDR1 SNHLY, CDR2 FYNNEI. V was pared by 3 bases and J by 8 bases, with 13 bases between. In DNA, the CDR3 is TGTGCCAGCAGTGACTTTAAGGGTGCCGGCTACACCTTC. This encodes CASSDFKGAGYTF.

Notes on this clone: The identical CDR3 is also encoded by other nucleotide sequences in the sample. The CDR3 reads CASSIRGQNTEAFF. In DNA form, the CDR3 reads TGTGCCAGTAGTATAAGGGGGCAGAACACTGAAGCTTTCTTT. V and J are TRBV19 and TRBJ1-1; 7 nucleotides align to TRBD1. Trimming removed 2 bases from V and 1 base from J; junction bases left unmatched: 1. Germline CDR1 and CDR2: LNHDA and SQIVND (reference sequence). The CDR3 is 14 amino acids.

This chain connects TRBV10-3 to TRBJ2-7, with TRBD2 matching 9 bases. J lost 2 bases, V lost 3 bases, and 5 bases had no gene match. In germline, CDR1 is ENHRY, CDR2 SYGVKD. This CDR3 contains 15 residues. The CDR3 bases are TGTGCCATCAGTGATAGCGGGAGAGGGACCTACGAGCAGTACTTC. It encodes CAISDSGRGTYEQYF.

This chain connects TRBV7-9 to TRBJ1-2; unclear D gene. Germline V gene sequence: CDR1 SEHNR, CDR2 FQNEAQ (reference sequence). The V end lost 1 base, the J end lost 2 bases, and 8 bases lay between the germline ends. The CDR3 runs to 14 residues. The CDR3 DNA reads as TGTGCCAGCAGCTTAGAGGGAGGGAACTATGGCTACACCTTC. Its protein product is CASSLEGGNYGYTF.

This rearrangement joins TRBV4-3 to TRBJ2-3; 7 positions match TRBD2. The length of the CDR3 is 16 residues. V shed 1 base and J 3 bases; nucleotides not matched to a gene: 7. Looked up from germline, CDR1 is LGHNA and CDR2 is YSLEER. This CDR3 reads CASSQVGGSFTDTQYF. As DNA, the CDR3 is TGCGCCAGCAGCCAAGTAGGCGGGAGCTTTACAGATACGCAGTATTTT.